These T cell receptor beta chains were read from a single sample in a study of T cell responses to AZD1222 COVID-19 vaccine. Profiled with immunoSEQ multiplex PCR; TCRdb holds only in-frame clones, not every one. The table lists 100,000 to 120,000 clones, about 85% of them singletons, with roughly 3.2% in the top ten. The sample in question was peripheral blood, obtained on day 0 of AZD1222 vaccination. The receptors originated from an adult in good health. Both conserved end residues are part of each CDR3. Fields, in order: D gene, J gene, V gene, clone size, CDR3 protein, CDR3 DNA. A D gene is named only where the DNA matches it firmly. Clone size, where shown, is once, few, many, or a class for clones that have expanded.

TRBD1 | TRBJ2-2 | TRBV19 | few | CASIPHRTGGRGTGELFF | TGTGCCAGTATACCTCATCGGACAGGGGGCCGTGGCACCGGGGAGCTGTTTTTT
- | TRBJ2-7 | TRBV5-1 | - | CASSDVLAEQYF | TGCGCCAGCAGTGATGTACTAGCAGAGCAGTACTTC
TRBD1 | TRBJ2-7 | TRBV19 | - | CASSARQGANHEQYF | TGTGCCAGTAGTGCCCGACAGGGGGCGAACCACGAGCAGTACTTC
TRBD2 | TRBJ2-1 | TRBV27 | - | CASSPWSSGRAAGEQFF | TGTGCCAGCAGTCCCTGGTCTAGCGGGAGGGCCGCGGGTGAGCAGTTCTTC
TRBD2 | TRBJ2-3 | TRBV5-1 | - | CASTLLAGGTDTQYF | TGCGCCAGCACCCTCCTAGCGGGAGGCACAGATACGCAGTATTTT
- | TRBJ2-5 | TRBV2 | - | CASSELVQGYQETQYF | TGTGCCAGCAGTGAACTTGTGCAGGGGTACCAAGAGACCCAGTACTTC
- | TRBJ1-5 | TRBV7-8 | - | CASSFLSDLGGPQHF | TGTGCCAGCAGCTTCCTTAGTGACTTGGGGGGGCCCCAGCATTTT
TRBD2 | TRBJ2-3 | TRBV3-1/TRBV3-2 | - | CASSPIAGGGTDTQYF | TGTGCCAGCAGCCCGATAGCGGGAGGGGGCACAGATACGCAGTATTTT
- | TRBJ1-5 | TRBV3-1/TRBV3-2 | - | CASSPNYVGVSNQPQHF | TGTGCCAGCAGCCCGAACTATGTTGGGGTTTCCAATCAGCCCCAGCATTTT
TRBD1 | TRBJ1-5 | TRBV19 | - | CASSIDRGLVQPQHF | TGTGCCAGTAGTATAGACAGGGGGCTGGTTCAGCCCCAGCATTTT
- | TRBJ1-6 | TRBV9 | - | CASSAGEAQGSPLHF | TGTGCCAGCAGCGCCGGGGAGGCCCAGGGCTCACCCCTCCACTTT
- | TRBJ2-3 | TRBV12-3/TRBV12-4 | once | CASRIGTDTQYF | TGTGCCAGCAGGATAGGCACAGATACGCAGTATTTT
TRBD1 | TRBJ1-1 | TRBV28 | - | CASRLQGSTEAFF | TGTGCCAGCAGGCTACAGGGGTCCACTGAAGCTTTCTTT
- | TRBJ1-5 | TRBV28 | - | CASIRGGGNQPQHF | TGTGCCAGCATTAGGGGAGGGGGCAATCAGCCCCAGCATTTT
- | TRBJ1-1 | TRBV28 | - | CASSPPALNTEAFF | TGTGCCAGCAGCCCCCCGGCCTTGAACACTGAAGCTTTCTTT
- | TRBJ1-4 | TRBV6-5 | once | CASSYGPATNEKLFF | TGTGCCAGCAGTTACGGGCCAGCAACTAATGAAAAACTGTTTTTT
TRBD2 | TRBJ2-3 | TRBV5-1 | - | CASLPGLAGVTDTQYF | TGCGCCAGCTTGCCCGGACTAGCGGGAGTCACAGATACGCAGTATTTT
- | TRBJ2-5 | TRBV5-1 | - | CASNVQGLAAQETQYF | TGCGCCAGCAATGTGCAAGGGTTAGCGGCACAAGAGACCCAGTACTTC
- | TRBJ2-7 | TRBV7-2 | - | CASSLEGRQTYEQYF | TGTGCCAGCAGCTTAGAAGGTAGACAGACCTACGAGCAGTACTTC
TRBD1 | TRBJ2-7 | TRBV6-6 | - | CASSQTGGNEQYF | TGTGCCAGCAGCCAGACAGGGGGTAACGAGCAGTACTTC
- | TRBJ1-5 | TRBV6-6 | - | CASSYSPTGVDQPQHF | TGTGCCAGCAGTTACAGCCCAACAGGCGTAGATCAGCCCCAGCATTTT
TRBD1 | TRBJ1-5 | TRBV27 | few | CASSLFSPDRGIQPQHF | TGTGCCAGCAGTTTATTCTCCCCGGACAGGGGAATTCAGCCCCAGCATTTT
- | TRBJ2-2 | TRBV7-9 | - | CASGPYTGELFF | TGTGCCAGCGGACCCTACACCGGGGAGCTGTTTTTT
- | TRBJ2-7 | TRBV2 | - | CASTGDSWREQYF | TGTGCCAGCACAGGAGATTCCTGGAGGGAGCAGTACTTC
- | TRBJ1-1 | TRBV20-1 | - | CSASGQLNTEAFF | TGCAGTGCTAGTGGCCAGCTGAACACTGAAGCTTTCTTT
TRBD1 | TRBJ2-7 | TRBV27 | - | CASSSPGQGFHEQYF | TGTGCCAGCAGTTCCCCGGGACAGGGCTTCCACGAGCAGTACTTC
- | TRBJ1-2 | TRBV4-3 | - | CASSQERWGDYGYTF | TGCGCCAGCAGCCAAGAAAGGTGGGGGGACTATGGCTACACCTTC
- | TRBJ1-5 | TRBV28 | - | CATGDRPQHF | TGTGCCACAGGCGATCGGCCCCAGCATTTT
- | TRBJ1-5 | TRBV19 | - | CASSVQGQPQHF | TGTGCCAGTAGTGTACAGGGCCAGCCCCAGCATTTT
- | TRBJ2-1 | TRBV3-1/TRBV3-2 | - | CASSQDRVTSYNEQFF | TGTGCCAGCAGCCAAGATCGCGTCACCTCCTACAATGAGCAGTTCTTC
TRBD1 | TRBJ2-7 | TRBV2 | - | CASMPGQGVAYEQYF | TGTGCCAGCATGCCGGGACAGGGAGTAGCCTACGAGCAGTACTTC
TRBD2 | TRBJ2-1 | TRBV7-6 | once | CASSLSSGAYNEQFF | TGTGCCAGCAGCTTGAGTAGCGGGGCCTACAATGAGCAGTTCTTC
- | TRBJ1-4 | TRBV3-1/TRBV3-2 | once | CASSVGSNEKLFF | TGTGCCAGCAGCGTAGGCAGTAATGAAAAACTGTTTTTT
TRBD2 | TRBJ2-3 | TRBV9 | once | CASSVDGGSGTDTQYF | TGTGCCAGCAGCGTAGACGGCGGGAGCGGGACAGATACGCAGTATTTT
- | TRBJ1-4 | TRBV5-4 | - | CASSWDLNEKLFF | TGTGCCAGCAGCTGGGACCTTAATGAAAAACTGTTTTTT
- | TRBJ1-1 | TRBV7-2 | - | CASSLALFNSEAFF | TGTGCCAGCAGCTTAGCCCTCTTCAATTCTGAAGCTTTCTTT